A selection of T cell receptor beta chains follows, all from one sample in a study of beta chain features in type 1 diabetes. Repertoires were generated with immunoSEQ multiplex PCR, while TCRdb's copy carries only in-frame clones and drops some. Of about 120,000 clones listed, roughly 15% are singletons. The sequencing input was central memory CD4+ T cells from blood. Source of these receptors: a man aged 30-40 years with type 1 diabetes. The CDR3 runs from the conserved cysteine through the conserved F or W. The D gene is left open where the match is weak. Size values are once, few and many counts, or a class for expanded clones, and some rows have none.

clone_size	cdr3_length	v_call	j_call	d_call	cdr3_aa	cdr3_nt
-	14	TRBV6-5	TRBJ1-2	-	CASSYSVRTYGYTF	TGTGCCAGCAGTTACTCGGTCAGAACCTATGGCTACACCTTC
-	13	TRBV10-3	TRBJ2-5	-	CAISDGNQETQYF	TGTGCCATCAGTGATGGCAACCAAGAGACCCAGTACTTC
few	14	TRBV19	TRBJ1-1	-	CASSLGVFGTEAFF	TGTGCCAGTAGCCTAGGGGTGTTTGGCACTGAAGCTTTCTTT
-	14	TRBV4-1	TRBJ2-4	TRBD1	CASSQGQGKNIQYF	TGCGCCAGCAGCCAAGGACAGGGAAAAAACATTCAGTACTTC
-	11	TRBV2	TRBJ1-2	-	CASRENYGYTF	TGTGCCAGCAGGGAAAACTATGGCTACACCTTC
-	11	TRBV28	TRBJ2-7	-	CASSLEEGQYF	TGTGCCAGCAGTTTAGAGGAGGGGCAGTACTTC
few	15	TRBV30	TRBJ1-6	-	CAWSVGQGYNSPLHF	TGTGCCTGGAGTGTTGGGCAGGGGTATAATTCACCCCTCCACTTT
few	15	TRBV7-8	TRBJ2-7	TRBD2	CASSSPGGGGYEQYF	TGTGCCAGCAGCTCCCCCGGCGGGGGAGGCTACGAGCAGTACTTC
-	15	TRBV7-2	TRBJ1-6	-	CASSLVGTNNSPLHF	TGTGCCAGCAGCTTAGTGGGGACTAATAATTCACCCCTCCACTTT
-	14	TRBV9	TRBJ2-3	-	CASSVTPSTDTQYF	TGTGCCAGCAGCGTAACACCTAGCACAGATACGCAGTATTTT
-	13	TRBV5-4	TRBJ2-3	TRBD1	CASRDRVFDTQYF	TGTGCCAGCCGGGACAGGGTTTTCGATACGCAGTATTTT
-	13	TRBV19	TRBJ1-1	TRBD1	CASSNTGETEAFF	TGTGCCAGTAGCAACACAGGGGAGACTGAAGCTTTCTTT